The clone carrying this TCR beta chain turned up a few times. Its antigen is still unknown. CDR3 length equals 13 residues. V was cut by 1 base and J by 3 bases, with 7 bases left in between. In germline, CDR1 is LGHNA, CDR2 YSLEER. Via MiXCR, TCRdb re-called the 5' RACE reads, giving one row per CDR3 protein. Seen here are under 550,000 distinct CDR3 sequences, over 15% observed once, and the top ten hold around an eighth. This entry comes from a study of T-cell memory formation after mild COVID-19. Study details: TCR clusters largely stayed donor specific.

Regarding the study as a whole: There was a balanced CD4/CD8 profile in clones contracting day 15 to 85, and later expanders leaned CD4+. Clones from the second wave (peaking day 37) had unconfirmed SARS-CoV-2 specificity. CD4+ contracting clones were found mainly in CM and EM, and CD8+ ones in EMRA.

This TCR came from an adult woman who had mild COVID-19 (a few samples of this study predate the infection). Cell type and time point are not known. Material: PBMCs or a T cell subset sorted from them (not recorded which). This chain joins TRBV4-3 and TRBJ2-7; D is ambiguous. CDR3 sequence reads: CASSQGWGYEQYF. CDR3 in DNA: TGCGCCAGCAGCCAAGGTTGGGGCTACGAGCAGTACTTC.